The 5 T cell receptor beta chains below come from one sample, sequenced in a study of blood T cell repertoires in COVID-19. The protocol was immunoSEQ multiplex PCR, while the TCRdb copy is restricted to in-frame clones and leaves out a portion. Of around 130,000 clones listed, approximately 83% are singletons. What was sequenced was peripheral blood. These receptors came from a woman between 45 and 60 years old with acute or convalescent COVID-19.

This clone was counted once. The genes are TRBV6-4 and TRBJ1-1; possible D gene TRBD1, 6 bases. The CDR3 totals 16 residues. Trimming left V 6 bases short and J 4 bases short, with 21 bases between. Germline V gene data show CDR1 as MRHNA and CDR2 as SNTAGT. The CDR3 sequence is CASRLTGNASRTEAFF. The CDR3 DNA is TGTGCCAGCAGACTCACAGGGAATGCTAGCCGCACTGAAGCTTTCTTT.

V usage is TRBV18 and J usage is TRBJ2-7; D gene uncertain. The length of the CDR3 is 15 residues. Deletions cut 4 bases from V and 2 bases from J, with 15 bases between. Per germline, CDR1 KGHSH and CDR2 LQKENI. CDR3 protein: CASSQTFQRTYEQYF. In DNA, the CDR3 is TGTGCCAGCTCACAAACCTTCCAGCGTACCTACGAGCAGTACTTC.

This rearrangement joins TRBV18 to TRBJ2-3; 8 bases align to TRBD2. There are 15 residues in the CDR3. The V gene end was trimmed by 5 bases and the J gene end by 1 base; junction bases not matched to a gene: 5. Germline values: CDR1 KGHSH, CDR2 LQKENI. For the CDR3, the DNA is TGTGCCAGCTCAACGGGGGGACTAGGCACAGATACGCAGTATTTT. As protein: CASSTGGLGTDTQYF.

The chain employs TRBV20-1 and TRBJ2-7; TRBD2 agrees at 7 bases. Germline CDR1 and CDR2: DFQATT and SNEGSKA (reference sequence). The V gene end was trimmed by 3 bases and the J gene end by 2 bases; junction bases not matched to a gene: 7. The CDR3 sequence is 14 residues long. CDR3 sequence: CSASASGGAYEQYF. The CDR3 DNA reads as TGCAGTGCTAGTGCGTCGGGGGGAGCCTACGAGCAGTACTTC.

With respect to this clone: Relative to the germline gene, one junction end is altered; a read error may explain this. The same CDR3 can be traced to other DNA sequences in this sample. The rearrangement links TRBV27 to TRBJ2-2, with D hard to call. The length of the CDR3 is 15 residues. Per the germline V gene, CDR1 is MNHEY and CDR2 is SMNVEV (reference sequence). DNA of the CDR3: TGCGCCAGCAGTCTGCTCCAGGTCAACACCGGGGAGCTGTTTTTT. Encoded protein: CASSLLQVNTGELFF.